What follows are 25 T cell receptor beta chains derived from one specimen sequenced in a study of beta chain features in type 1 diabetes. Findings and caveats of the study: TCRB CDR3 length was moderately but significantly reduced in all four CD4+ subsets of Type 1 diabetes patients.

All of the isolated RNA was reverse transcribed, so expressed TCRB transcripts were sequenced. Method: immunoSEQ multiplex PCR; TCRdb's copy keeps in-frame clones and lacks some. The sample yields more than 550,000 clones, roughly 13% seen once. For these receptors, no antigen is known. Sequenced: naive CD4+ T cells from blood. The receptors stem from a man aged 18 to 35 with type 1 diabetes.

This clone was detected a few times. This chain uses TRBV30 with TRBJ1-1; no reliable D call. Germline V gives CDR1 GTSNPN, CDR2 SVGIG (reference sequence). V was cut by 5 bases and J by 9 bases, with 13 bases left in between. CDR3 length: 11 residues. The chain's CDR3 is CAWGTENQAFF. The DNA for the CDR3 is TGTGCCTGGGGAACCGAAAACCAAGCTTTCTTT.

The chain combines TRBV30 with TRBJ1-1; D perhaps matches TRBD1 (6 bases). Trimming took 1 base from V and 1 from J, leaving 10 bases between them. This CDR3 comprises 14 residues. Looked up from germline, CDR1 is GTSNPN and CDR2 is SVGIG (reference sequence). The CDR3 here is CAWSGGAQNTEAFF. CDR3 bases: TGTGCCTGGAGTGGGGGGGCGCAGAACACTGAAGCTTTCTTT.

This clone has a handful of counts. The chain links TRBV7-3 to TRBJ2-7; perhaps TRBD2 as D (6 bases). This CDR3 region has 17 residues. The germline CDR1 and CDR2 sequences are SGHTA and FQGTGA. V lost 4 bases, J lost 2 bases, and 21 bases lay in between. CDR3 sequence reads: CASSSHLAAGLPYEQYF. The CDR3 DNA reads as TGTGCCAGCAGCTCGCATCTTGCTGCGGGGCTACCCTACGAGCAGTACTTC.

The J gene is TRBJ2-7, the V gene TRBV7-6, with 9 bases matching TRBD2. Unmatched junction bases numbered 11, after V lost 5 bases and J lost 3 bases. In germline, CDR1 is SGHVS, CDR2 FNYEAQ. The CDR3 runs to 16 residues. Written as DNA, the CDR3 is TGTGCCAGCAGCCCCGGGATAGCGGGGGATCGCTACGAGCAGTACTTC. Translation: CASSPGIAGDRYEQYF.

The chain combines TRBV7-2 with TRBJ2-5, with TRBD2 as a possible D gene (7 bases). Trimming left V 5 bases short and J 4 bases short, with 11 bases between. Germline CDR1 reads SGHTA; CDR2 reads FQGNSA. The CDR3 length is 13 residues. CDR3 sequence (DNA): TGTGCCAGCAGCGCGGGGGCGGGAGAGACCCAGTACTTC. This codes for CASSAGAGETQYF.

This clone was picked up a small number of times. The rearrangement uses TRBV5-6 and TRBJ2-5, with D uncertain. V was clipped by 4 bases and J by 1 base, with 5 bases between them. The germline V gene encodes CDR1 SGHDT and CDR2 YYEEEE. CDR3 length: 12 residues. CDR3 in amino acids: CASSTVQETQYF. The CDR3 DNA sequence: TGTGCCAGCAGCACCGTCCAAGAGACCCAGTACTTC.

This clone has just a few counts. The gene calls are TRBV18 and TRBJ2-3; TRBD2 matches 8 bases. This CDR3 spans 15 amino acids. V lost 3 bases and J lost 6; bases outside the gene matches: 8. In germline, CDR1 is KGHSH, CDR2 LQKENI. The CDR3 region is CASSPTGLATDTQYF. CDR3 in DNA: TGTGCCAGCTCACCGACCGGACTAGCAACGGATACGCAGTATTTT.

V is TRBV4-1 and J is TRBJ2-7; 12 nucleotides line up with TRBD2. Germline-derived CDR1 and CDR2 are MGHRA and YSYEKL. The length of the CDR3 is 16 residues. The V and J ends lost 2 bases and 2 bases, in that order; junction bases with no gene match: 4. The CDR3 protein is CASSQPSSGRAYEQYF. CDR3 DNA sequence: TGCGCCAGCAGCCAACCTTCTAGCGGGAGGGCCTACGAGCAGTACTTC.

A remark on this clone: The sample carries other DNA sequences with the same CDR3. The chain employs TRBV5-1 and TRBJ2-7; D not resolved. Germline V gene data show CDR1 as SGHRS and CDR2 as YFSETQ. The CDR3 has 11 amino acids. V was trimmed by 2 bases and J by 4 bases, leaving 4 bases between them. CDR3 sequence reads: CASSLEYEQYF. Written as DNA, the CDR3 is TGCGCCAGCAGCTTAGAGTACGAGCAGTACTTC.

V usage is TRBV4-1 and J usage is TRBJ2-3, with D unresolved. Between the trimmed V and J ends, which lost 4 bases and 0 bases, there was a span of 2 bases. Germline V gene data show CDR1 as MGHRA and CDR2 as YSYEKL. There are 12 residues in the CDR3. CDR3 nucleotides: TGCGCCAGCAGCCTGAGCACAGATACGCAGTATTTT. Translation gives CASSLSTDTQYF.

The rearrangement uses TRBV5-1 and TRBJ2-4, with D perhaps TRBD2 (6 bases). V was cut by 5 bases and J by 8 bases, with 14 bases left in between. This CDR3 is 13 amino acids long. CDR1 SGHRS and CDR2 YFSETQ come from the germline V gene. The CDR3 loop reads CASRRRGRDIQYF. In DNA, the CDR3 is TGCGCCAGCAGGCGGAGGGGTAGGGACATTCAGTACTTC.

The J gene is TRBJ1-2, the V gene TRBV10-3; D is undetermined. The CDR3 is 13 amino acids. The germline V gene encodes CDR1 ENHRY and CDR2 SYGVKD. V lost 2 bases, J lost 1 base, and 5 bases lay in between. This CDR3 is CAISEVLNYGYTF. CDR3 sequence (DNA): TGTGCCATCAGTGAGGTCCTTAACTATGGCTACACCTTC.

The chain has TRBV30 and TRBJ2-1; the match to TRBD1 covers 7 bases. This CDR3 spans 14 amino acids. V lost 7 bases, J lost 3 bases, and 9 bases stayed unmatched. Germline V gene lookup returns CDR1 GTSNPN and CDR2 SVGIG (reference sequence). CDR3 sequence reads: CAFIPRGHYNEQFF. CDR3 in DNA: TGTGCCTTTATACCGAGGGGGCACTACAATGAGCAGTTCTTC.

In this sample, this clone turned up a few times. This sequence joins TRBV5-1 and TRBJ2-7; D is perhaps TRBD2 (5 bases). This CDR3 is built from 14 residues. The V end lost 0 bases, the J end lost 4 bases, and 11 bases lay between the germline ends. The V gene's germline CDR1 is SGHRS and CDR2 YFSETQ. The CDR3 region is CASSLVLAGYEQYF. CDR3 in DNA: TGCGCCAGCAGCTTGGTTCTAGCTGGGTACGAGCAGTACTTC.

This clone was counted only a few times. V is TRBV15 and J is TRBJ1-1; unclear D gene. This CDR3 spans 17 amino acids. Germline CDR1 reads LNHNV; CDR2 reads YYDKDF (reference sequence). The V end was cut by 1 base, the J end by 0 bases, with 15 bases between. CDR3 protein: CATSRVIRRGVNTEAFF. DNA for the CDR3: TGTGCCACCAGCAGAGTAATTCGGCGCGGCGTGAACACTGAAGCTTTCTTT. Complete variable domain (other parts from reference TRBV15 and TRBJ1-1): DAMVIQNPRYQVTQFGKPVTLSCSQTLNHNVMYWYQQKSSQAPKLLFHYYDKDFNNEADTPDNFQSRRPNTSFCFLDIRSPGLGDTAMYLCATSRVIRRGVNTEAFFGQGTRLTVV.

The sample holds a few counts of this clone. This chain connects TRBV27 to TRBJ2-7; D not resolved. Trimming shortened V by 9 bases and J by 3 bases, and 6 bases separated the two germline ends. The CDR3 runs to 10 residues. CDR1 and CDR2 from the germline V gene are MNHEY and SMNVEV (reference sequence). The CDR3 DNA reads as TGTGCCAGAACCTTCTACGAGCAGTACTTC. Its protein is CARTFYEQYF.

The chain links TRBV7-2 to TRBJ1-2, with D possibly being TRBD1 (5 bases). The CDR3 totals 15 residues. Germline V gives CDR1 SGHTA, CDR2 FQGNSA. V dropped 1 base and J dropped 0 bases, with 9 bases sitting between them. The CDR3 coding sequence is TGTGCCAGCAGCTTAGACAGGCGAGCTAACTATGGCTACACCTTC. Amino acid sequence: CASSLDRRANYGYTF.

The chain recombines TRBV7-2 with TRBJ2-7; 15 bases align to TRBD2. V dropped 5 bases and J dropped 6; count of bases not matched to a gene: 8. CDR1 SGHTA and CDR2 FQGNSA come from the germline V gene. The CDR3 totals 16 residues. CDR3 amino acids: CASSPRTSGGAREQYF. Written as DNA, the CDR3 is TGTGCCAGCAGCCCCCGGACTAGCGGGGGGGCTCGCGAGCAGTACTTC.

The rearrangement links TRBV29-1 to TRBJ2-3, with D maybe TRBD1 (6 bases). CDR1 is SQVTM, CDR2 ANQGSEA, per germline. With 7 bases removed from V and 5 bases from J, the gap between germline ends came to 19 bases. This CDR3 has 14 residues. CDR3 amino acids: CSADLGGSGDTQYF. The CDR3 bases are TGCAGCGCGGACTTAGGGGGAAGTGGAGATACGCAGTATTTT.

The chain employs TRBV5-6 and TRBJ2-2, with 9 positions matching TRBD1. In germline, CDR1 is SGHDT, CDR2 YYEEEE. J lost 0 bases, V lost 4 bases, and 10 bases had no gene match. CDR3 size: 18 residues. In nucleotides, the CDR3 is TGTGCCAGCAGCCACACTCGGACAGGGGATTCGAACACCGGGGAGCTGTTTTTT. It yields the protein CASSHTRTGDSNTGELFF. The entire variable domain, with the rest obtained from reference TRBV5-6 and TRBJ2-2, is as follows: DAGVTQSPTHLIKTRGQQVTLRCSPKSGHDTVSWYQQALGQGPQFIFQYYEEEERQRGNFPDRFSGHQFPNYSSELNVNALLLGDSALYLCASSHTRTGDSNTGELFFGEGSRLTVL.

The chain is built from TRBV29-1 and TRBJ1-1; 8 bases agree with TRBD1. The CDR3 sequence is 14 residues long. The germline gives CDR1 SQVTM, CDR2 ANQGSEA. J was trimmed by 0 bases and V by 6 bases; bases with no gene match: 6. CDR3 nucleotide sequence: TGCAGCGTGGAATCCAGGGGGCTGAACACTGAAGCTTTCTTT. Protein sequence: CSVESRGLNTEAFF.

The chain carries TRBV13 and TRBJ2-7; D is perhaps TRBD2 (6 bases). The CDR3 consists of 14 residues. The V end was cut by 5 bases, the J end by 2 bases, with 13 bases between. Germline-derived CDR1 and CDR2 are PRHDT and FYEKMQ (reference sequence). The CDR3 reads CASSPRESPYEQYF. CDR3 sequence (DNA): TGTGCCAGCAGCCCCCGGGAGAGCCCCTACGAGCAGTACTTC. Complete variable domain (other parts from reference TRBV13 and TRBJ2-7): AAGVIQSPRHLIKEKRETATLKCYPIPRHDTVYWYQQGPGQDPQFLISFYEKMQSDKGSIPDRFSAQQFSDYHSELNMSSLELGDSALYFCASSPRESPYEQYFGPGTRLTVT.

The chain couples TRBV6-5 to TRBJ2-3; D is uncertain. The CDR3 is made up of 14 amino acids. CDR1 and CDR2 (germline): MNHEY, SVGAGI. With 0 bases removed from V and 3 bases from J, the gap between germline ends came to 7 bases. The CDR3 protein is CASSYSTRTDTQYF. CDR3 nucleotide sequence: TGTGCCAGCAGTTACTCGACCAGAACAGATACGCAGTATTTT.

The chain employs TRBV19 and TRBJ2-5; D might be TRBD1 (5 bases). The CDR3 is made up of 14 amino acids. V lost 4 bases and J lost 3, with 12 bases in between. CDR1 and CDR2 from the germline V gene are LNHDA and SQIVND (reference sequence). CDR3 loop: CASSRAGNEETQYF. CDR3 sequence (DNA): TGTGCCAGTAGTAGGGCAGGGAATGAAGAGACCCAGTACTTC.

In this sample, this clone turned up a few times. The J gene is TRBJ1-5, the V gene TRBV28, with D perhaps TRBD1 (6 bases). Looked up from germline, CDR1 is MDHEN and CDR2 is SYDVKM. The CDR3 totals 16 residues. Between the trimmed V and J ends, which lost 1 base and 1 base, there was a span of 11 bases. CDR3 coding DNA: TGTGCCAGCAGTTTATATGCGGGACAAAGCAATCAGCCCCAGCATTTT. As protein: CASSLYAGQSNQPQHF.